Listed below are T cell receptor beta chains from one sample, sequenced in a study of shared clonotypes between healthy human individuals. Using immunoSEQ multiplex PCR, the repertoire was profiled, and TCRdb retains in-frame clones only, with some absent. The data contain some 580,000 clones, around 97% of them singletons. The sequencing input was naive CD4+ T cells sorted from blood. Every receptor here comes from a woman under 40 in good health. The CDR3 runs from the conserved cysteine through the conserved F or W. D genes are given only for firm matches. A clone size is listed for some rows: how often the clone was seen (once, few, many), or a class if it is expanded.

J: TRBJ2-7
size: .
V: TRBV7-8
D: .
DNA: TGTGCCAGCAGCCCCCAAGCCGGGATCGAGCAGTACTTC
CDR3: CASSPQAGIEQYF

J: TRBJ2-3
size: .
V: TRBV4-1
D: TRBD1
DNA: TGCGCCAGCAGCCGAGGGACAGGGAGTACGGCAGATACGCAGTATTTT
CDR3: CASSRGTGSTADTQYF

J: TRBJ2-5
size: .
V: TRBV27
D: TRBD1
DNA: TGTGCCAGCAGTTTGTACACCGGGACAGGGTACCAAGAGACCCAGTACTTC
CDR3: CASSLYTGTGYQETQYF

J: TRBJ2-1
size: .
V: TRBV15
D: TRBD1
DNA: TGTGCCACCACCTCAGACAGGGGGTCCTACAATGAGCAGTTCTTC
CDR3: CATTSDRGSYNEQFF

J: TRBJ2-7
size: .
V: TRBV7-9
D: .
DNA: TGTGCCAGCAGCTTAGTTGGAGGGTATCACGAGCAGTACTTC
CDR3: CASSLVGGYHEQYF

J: TRBJ2-1
size: .
V: TRBV11-2
D: TRBD2
DNA: TGTGCCAGCAGCTTAGGCTCTCTGGCGGGGGGCTCCTACAATGAGCAGTTCTTC
CDR3: CASSLGSLAGGSYNEQFF

J: TRBJ1-6
size: .
V: TRBV28
D: TRBD1
DNA: TGTGCCAGCACCGTCGACAGGGTCGACAATTCACCCCTCCACTTT
CDR3: CASTVDRVDNSPLHF

J: TRBJ2-2
size: .
V: TRBV30
D: .
DNA: TGTGCCTGGCGGCACGAAACGAACACCGGGGAGCTGTTTTTT
CDR3: CAWRHETNTGELFF

J: TRBJ1-1
size: once
V: TRBV10-3
D: .
DNA: TGTGCCATCAGGCCGGGACCGCCGAACACTGAAGCTTTCTTT
CDR3: CAIRPGPPNTEAFF

J: TRBJ1-3
size: .
V: TRBV7-9
D: .
DNA: TGTGCCAGCAGCTTCGGCCAGAGCTCTGGAAACACCATATATTTT
CDR3: CASSFGQSSGNTIYF

J: TRBJ1-4
size: .
V: TRBV28
D: .
DNA: TGTGCCAGCAGTTTTGGAGCAACTAATGAAAAACTGTTTTTT
CDR3: CASSFGATNEKLFF

J: TRBJ2-7
size: .
V: TRBV27
D: .
DNA: TGTGCCAGCAGCCGGTACGACAGCGAGACCTACGAGCAGTACTTC
CDR3: CASSRYDSETYEQYF

J: TRBJ2-7
size: .
V: TRBV2
D: .
DNA: TGTGCCAGCAGTGCGGCCGATGTAGAGTACGAGCAGTACTTC
CDR3: CASSAADVEYEQYF

J: TRBJ2-1
size: .
V: TRBV5-1
D: .
DNA: TGCGCCAGCAGCTTGATTGAGGCGGGCTCCAATGAGCAGTTCTTC
CDR3: CASSLIEAGSNEQFF

J: TRBJ2-7
size: .
V: TRBV18
D: .
DNA: TGTGCCAGCTCTCGACTCCTGACAGTAACGGATTCCTACGAGCAGTACTTC
CDR3: CASSRLLTVTDSYEQYF

J: TRBJ1-2
size: .
V: TRBV7-8
D: .
DNA: TGTGCCAGCAGCTTAGCGTTCTGGGATGATGGCTACACCTTC
CDR3: CASSLAFWDDGYTF

J: TRBJ1-2
size: .
V: TRBV11-2
D: TRBD1
DNA: TGTGCCAGCAGCTCGGACAGGGGTAACTATGGCTACACCTTC
CDR3: CASSSDRGNYGYTF

J: TRBJ1-4
size: once
V: TRBV19
D: TRBD1
DNA: TGTGCCAGTAGAAGGCCCCCGGGACAGGAGGGAGAAAAACTGTTTTTT
CDR3: CASRRPPGQEGEKLFF

J: TRBJ1-4
size: .
V: TRBV4-2
D: .
DNA: TGTGCCAGCAGCCAAGATATGGGGGGTGGTGAAAAACTGTTTTTT
CDR3: CASSQDMGGGEKLFF

J: TRBJ1-1
size: .
V: TRBV28
D: TRBD1
DNA: TGTGCCAGCAGTTTGGGACAGGGGACAATTACGAACACTGAAGCTTTCTTT
CDR3: CASSLGQGTITNTEAFF

J: TRBJ1-1
size: .
V: TRBV6-5
D: .
DNA: TGTGCCAGCAAGCTATTCGGGAGTGAGAACACTGAAGCTTTCTTT
CDR3: CASKLFGSENTEAFF

J: TRBJ1-4
size: .
V: TRBV15
D: .
DNA: TGTGCCACCAGTTCGGTCCAGGGCTATAATGAAAAACTGTTTTTT
CDR3: CATSSVQGYNEKLFF

J: TRBJ2-7
size: .
V: TRBV25-1
D: TRBD2
DNA: TGTGCCAGCAGTTTACGGGGGGCCTACGAGCAGTACTTC
CDR3: CASSLRGAYEQYF

J: TRBJ1-6
size: .
V: TRBV27
D: .
DNA: TGTGCCAGCAGTCGCACAGGGAATTCACTCCTCCACTTT
CDR3: CASSRTGNSLLHF

J: TRBJ2-5
size: .
V: TRBV6-1
D: .
DNA: TGTGCCAGCAAGAGTACAGGGATCCAAGAGACCCAGTACTTC
CDR3: CASKSTGIQETQYF

J: TRBJ2-7
size: .
V: TRBV29-1
D: TRBD2
DNA: TGCAGCGCCCTACTAGCGCTGAGCTCCTACGAGCAGTACTTC
CDR3: CSALLALSSYEQYF

J: TRBJ2-7
size: .
V: TRBV5-1
D: TRBD1
DNA: TGCGCCAGCAGCGGGACAGGGGAGAGCTCCTACGAGCAGTACTTC
CDR3: CASSGTGESSYEQYF

J: TRBJ1-5
size: .
V: TRBV9
D: .
DNA: TGTGCCAGCAGCGTAGGGGCAGATAGCAATCAGCCCCAGCATTTT
CDR3: CASSVGADSNQPQHF